This entry describes one T cell receptor beta chain. Its binding antigen is unknown. Base qualities are missing; no much larger clone stands one base away. Taken with the paper, the label for time point translates to: week 11, during vaccination. Each vaccine dose was 300 ug of a 20-mer mutant IDH1 peptide in Montanide, given subcutaneously with topical imiquimod. Donors had newly diagnosed WHO grade 3 or 4 IDH1-mutant astrocytomas with loss of nuclear ATRX. The samples were drawn from NOA16, a multicentre, single-arm, open-label phase I trial in Germany that tested a mutant IDH1 peptide vaccine in humans for the first time. Genomic DNA for TCRB sequencing was isolated from EDTA blood with the DNeasy Blood and Tissue Kit. The receptor library was made with the immunoSEQ multiplex PCR assay. The hsTCRB Kit was used according to the manufacturer's protocol to amplify rearranged TCR beta chain sequences. An Illumina MiSeq was used to sequence the TCRB libraries. Per the authors' processing: The proprietary platform of the kit vendor was used for demultiplexing, trimming and gene mapping. TCRdb obtained this table from immuneACCESS and retained in-frame rearrangements with V and J assigned. These tables miss some clones; where compared with another copy, unresolved V genes account for less than half of the shortfall, and the remainder is unexplained. The V and J calls and clone size were taken over from that table, and D and trimming were inferred from the DNA. Here the sample has tens of thousands of clones; roughly 80% occur a single time. The ten largest account for over 20% of the sample.

Sequences SGHNT (CDR1) and YYREEE (CDR2) are obtained from the germline V gene (reference sequence). Including the terminal cysteine and phenylalanine, the CDR3 comprises 15 residues. Solely the CDR3 DNA is kept, with 45 bases framed from the first base. Trimmed from V: 4 bases; trimmed from J: 3 bases; junction bases lacking a gene match: 7. This sample stems from a study of a mutant IDH1 vaccine in newly diagnosed glioma (dated by TCRdb to the early 2020s). Regarding the study in general: Across visits V03 through V10, patients got a total of eight vaccinations, given in weeks 1, 3, 5, 7, 11, 15, 19 and 23. Vaccination began 4-6 weeks after radiotherapy alone, or alongside temozolomide cycles in the chemotherapy-containing groups. Of the roughly 30 treated patients, approximately 60% were male and 37.5% were female, and a mean age of approximately 40 years was recorded. Before enrollment, patients had received standard therapy of radiotherapy alone, temozolomide alone, or radiochemotherapy with temozolomide; most received the combination. Peripheral blood samples were drawn at six visits, namely V03 (baseline), V05, V07, V10, V12 and V13. For exploratory analyses, longitudinal TCRB deep sequencing was carried out in roughly 25 treated patients wherever samples were available. Study-wide findings and limitations: Immune responses induced by the vaccine were seen in about 93% of patients across multiple MHC alleles. Selection of PBMC samples for TCRB deep sequencing was based on availability. Pseudoprogression seemed to be unrelated to changes in the top peripheral T cell clonotypes found by TCRB sequencing. The authors noted that analyses of patient blood samples could not be reproduced because of sample limitations.

The clonotype was recovered from a man aged 30 to 45 with glioma. Sequencing was performed on PBMCs, taken from a glioma patient whose treatment included an IDH1 peptide vaccine. The rearrangement combines TRBV5-4 with TRBJ2-7, with 10 bases aligning to TRBD2. CDR3 loop: CASSVGLADNYEQYF. The base sequence is TGTGCCAGCAGCGTCGGACTAGCGGATAACTACGAGCAGTACTTC.